The next 15 T cell receptor beta chains were all read from a single sample in a study of vaccination and CD4 T cells after COVID-19. Treatment denoted: roughly ten-day PBMC culture with coronavirus spike peptide pools or control peptides (ViraFEST assay). Researchers used the Oncomine TCR Beta short-read assay to sequence DNA from cultured CD4+ T cells. TCRdb redid the calling of the PCR reads with MiXCR, one entry per CDR3 protein. The table has approximately 12,000 distinct CDR3 sequences, around 58% seen once; the top ten hold over 10%. Antigens for these TCRs are unknown. The sequenced material came from CD4+ T cells from blood, cultured in vitro. These receptors came from a human donor who had recovered from COVID-19.

This rearrangement joins TRBV7-2 to TRBJ2-3; D is undetermined. Germline assignment: CDR1 SGHTA and CDR2 FQGNSA. Deletions cut 1 base from V and 5 bases from J, with 7 bases between. The CDR3 runs 13 residues. The CDR3: CASSLVQRDTQYF. Written as DNA, the CDR3 is TGTGCCAGCAGCTTAGTCCAGAGAGATACGCAGTATTTT.

The chain has TRBV12-3 or TRBV12-4 and TRBJ2-2; no definite D call. CDR3 length: 11 residues. V dropped 7 bases and J dropped 4 bases, with 4 bases sitting between them. The CDR3 loop is CASKVTGELFF. The CDR3 region has the DNA TGTGCCAGCAAGGTCACCGGGGAGCTGTTTTTT.

The chain has TRBV5-1 and TRBJ2-3; no clear D. In germline, CDR1 is SGHRS, CDR2 YFSETQ. The CDR3 sequence is 12 residues long. Here the CDR3 reads CVITTRSDTQYF. Written as DNA, the CDR3 is TGCGTTATCACCACGAGGTCAGATACGCAGTATTTT.

The chain couples TRBV5-4 to TRBJ2-5; TRBD1 aligns across 11 bases. The V and J ends lost 4 bases and 4 bases, in that order; junction bases with no gene match: 9. This CDR3 is 16 amino acids long. CDR1 and CDR2 (germline): SGHNT, YYREEE (reference sequence). The CDR3, as DNA: TGTGCCAGCAGCCCCCGGACAGGGGGCCGTACAGAGACCCAGTACTTC. Its translation: CASSPRTGGRTETQYF.

The genes are TRBV7-2 and TRBJ2-3; no clear D. This CDR3 has 15 amino acids. The germline CDR1 and CDR2 sequences are SGHTA and FQGNSA. The ends were cut back, 5 bases at V and 1 base at J, with 13 bases in the middle. The CDR3 coding sequence is TGTGCCAGCAGCCCGCCGACTTACCGCACAGATACGCAGTATTTT. This sequence encodes CASSPPTYRTDTQYF.

This chain connects TRBV2 to TRBJ2-5; 7 bases fit TRBD2. CDR3 size: 14 residues. V trimming: 8 bases; J trimming: 0 bases; junction bases outside the gene matches: 6. Germline CDR1 and CDR2: SNHLY and FYNNEI. The CDR3 DNA sequence: TGTGCCAGCGACCGTAGCGGGTACCAAGAGACCCAGTACTTC. As protein: CASDRSGYQETQYF. The whole variable domain, remainder taken from reference TRBV2 and TRBJ2-5, is EPEVTQTPSHQVTQMGQEVILRCVPISNHLYFYWYRQILGQKVEFLVSFYNNEISEKSEIFDDQFSVERPDGSNFTLKIRSTKLEDSAMYFCASDRSGYQETQYFGPGTRLLVL.

This clonotype has only a few counts. The genes are TRBV6-5 and TRBJ1-1, with D unresolved. CDR1 MNHEY and CDR2 SVGAGI come from the germline V gene. CDR3 length equals 14 residues. Trimming took off 3 bases at V and 0 bases at J, with 8 bases between the two ends. The CDR3 loop is CASSYTPMNTEAFF. The CDR3 coding sequence is TGTGCCAGCAGTTATACACCGATGAACACTGAAGCTTTCTTT.

The V call is TRBV19, the J call TRBJ1-2; 7 bases match TRBD1. The germline CDR1 and CDR2 sequences are LNHDA and SQIVND (reference sequence). This CDR3 spans 16 amino acids. Trimming removed 5 bases from V and 0 bases from J; junction bases left unmatched: 9. CDR3 region: CASSPRTGATNYGYTF. In DNA form, the CDR3 reads TGTGCCAGTAGTCCTAGGACAGGAGCTACTAACTATGGCTACACCTTC.

This clonotype was picked up one time. CDR3 sequence (DNA): TGTGCCAGCAGTGACCTAGCTTCAAACTACGAGCAGTACTTC. It yields the protein CASSDLASNYEQYF. V is TRBV2 and J is TRBJ2-7; D might be TRBD2 (5 bases). This CDR3 contains 14 residues. The germline V gene encodes CDR1 SNHLY and CDR2 FYNNEI. Trimming left V 3 bases short and J 3 bases short, with 12 bases between.

The chain employs TRBV20-1 and TRBJ2-3; 9 positions agree with TRBD2. Germline V gene sequence: CDR1 DFQATT, CDR2 SNEGSKA (reference sequence). This CDR3 has 16 residues. Germline trimming cut 5 bases from V and 4 bases from J; bases unmatched to any gene: 13. CDR3 nucleotide sequence: TGCAGTGCTGGAGTCGGTGCGGGAGGGCTGGCAGATACGCAGTATTTT. It encodes CSAGVGAGGLADTQYF.

This chain joins TRBV5-1 and TRBJ2-2; 9 bases line up with TRBD1. The CDR3 covers 15 residues. Germline V CDR1 and CDR2: SGHRS, YFSETQ. With 7 bases clipped from V and 0 bases from J, the junction kept 4 bases outside the gene matches. DNA of the CDR3: TGCGCCAGCTCAACAGGGGGCACGAACACCGGGGAGCTGTTTTTT. Translation gives CASSTGGTNTGELFF.

This chain uses TRBV29-1 with TRBJ1-2, with no clear D. The CDR3 length is 11 residues. The germline V and J ends were trimmed by 7 bases and 6 bases, with 12 bases remaining between them. CDR1 and CDR2 (germline): SQVTM, ANQGSEA. CDR3 DNA: TGCAGCGCCCAATGGTCCGATGGCTACACCTTC. It encodes CSAQWSDGYTF.

This sequence joins TRBV18 and TRBJ1-4, with 9 bases fitting TRBD1. J lost 3 bases, V lost 3 bases, and 5 bases had no gene match. CDR3 length: 16 amino acids. CDR1 and CDR2 from the germline V gene are KGHSH and LQKENI. CDR3 amino acids: CASSPVTGGSNEKLFF. The CDR3 DNA follows: TGTGCCAGCTCACCCGTGACAGGGGGGTCTAATGAAAAACTGTTTTTT.

The V gene is TRBV20-1, the J gene TRBJ1-2; 8 bases are shared with TRBD1. Per the germline V gene, CDR1 is DFQATT and CDR2 is SNEGSKA (reference sequence). This CDR3 comprises 14 residues. J lost 7 bases, V lost 0 bases, and 7 bases had no gene match. CDR3 loop: CSARDRAGGGGYTF. The CDR3 region has the DNA TGCAGTGCTAGAGATAGGGCAGGGGGCGGTGGCTACACCTTC.

J is TRBJ2-5 and V is TRBV27; possibly TRBD2 for D (6 bases). Germline CDR1 and CDR2: MNHEY and SMNVEV (reference sequence). There are 14 residues in the CDR3. Trimming removed 1 base at V and 4 bases at J, with 10 bases between. CDR3 residues: CASSLWGVGETQYF. CDR3 DNA sequence: TGTGCCAGCAGTTTATGGGGGGTAGGAGAGACCCAGTACTTC.